This TCR beta chain was captured in a study of blood T cell repertoires in COVID-19. Overall study: T cells, B-cell-depleted T cells, or PBMCs supplied cDNA or gDNA.

Per the study methods: The assay estimated nucleated cells by amplifying reference gene primers. Measured with immunoSEQ multiplex PCR; TCRdb has only the in-frame clones, and not every one. That table furnishes V, J and clone size, whereas the DNA furnished D and trimming. The table shows 140,000 to 150,000 clones, with 88% occurring only once. The CDR3 spans 13 residues. The J segment lost 5 bases and the V segment lost 8 bases, leaving 5 bases of the junction unmatched. This clonotype was sampled from a man in his 70s with acute or convalescent COVID-19. The chain has TRBV12-3 or TRBV12-4 and TRBJ2-5; TRBD1 aligns across 10 bases. The sample consisted of peripheral blood. CDR3 sequence: CASGDRGKETQYF. The CDR3 DNA reads TGTGCCAGCGGGGACAGGGGAAAGGAGACCCAGTACTTC.